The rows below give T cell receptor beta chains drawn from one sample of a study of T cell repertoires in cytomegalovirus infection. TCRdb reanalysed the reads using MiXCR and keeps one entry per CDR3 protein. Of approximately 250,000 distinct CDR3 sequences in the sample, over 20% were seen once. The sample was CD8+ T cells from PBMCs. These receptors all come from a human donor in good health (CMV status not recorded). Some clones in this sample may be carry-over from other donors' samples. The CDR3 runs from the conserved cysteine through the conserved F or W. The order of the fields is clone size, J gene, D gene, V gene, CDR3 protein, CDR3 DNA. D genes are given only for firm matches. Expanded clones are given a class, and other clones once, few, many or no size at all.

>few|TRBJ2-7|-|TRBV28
CASNGAGDYEQYF
TGTGCCAGCAATGGGGCAGGAGACTACGAGCAGTACTTC
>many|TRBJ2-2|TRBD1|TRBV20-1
CSASRTGLHGELFF
TGCAGTGCTTCGAGGACAGGTCTCCACGGGGAGCTGTTTTTT
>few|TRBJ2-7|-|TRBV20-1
CSVLGQSPTYEQYF
TGCAGTGTCCTCGGACAGTCCCCCACCTACGAGCAGTACTTC
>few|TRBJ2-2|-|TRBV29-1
CSVEAREATGELFF
TGCAGCGTCGAGGCCAGGGAGGCCACCGGGGAGCTGTTTTTT
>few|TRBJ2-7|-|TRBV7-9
CASSSPSGNTYEQYF
TGTGCCAGCAGCTCCCCGTCAGGGAATACCTACGAGCAGTACTTC
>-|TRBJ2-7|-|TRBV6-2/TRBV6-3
CASSNVDTLSYEQYF
TGTGCCAGCAGCAACGTGGACACCCTCTCCTACGAGCAGTACTTC
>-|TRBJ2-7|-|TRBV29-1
CSVVVAYEQYF
TGCAGCGTTGTGGTGGCCTACGAGCAGTACTTC
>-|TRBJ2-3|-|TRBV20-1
CSAPRLESPGDTQYF
TGCAGTGCGCCCCGACTAGAGTCTCCAGGAGATACGCAGTATTTT
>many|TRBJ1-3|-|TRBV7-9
CASRPAGNTIYF
TGTGCCAGCAGACCGGCGGGAAACACCATATATTTT
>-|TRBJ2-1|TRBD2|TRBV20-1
CSARTSGPHEQFF
TGCAGTGCTAGGACTAGCGGTCCCCATGAGCAGTTCTTC
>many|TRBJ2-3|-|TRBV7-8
CASSSYSTDTQYF
TGTGCCAGCAGCTCCTACAGCACAGATACGCAGTATTTT
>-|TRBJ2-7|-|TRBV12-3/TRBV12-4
CASSFSPGAVLYF
TGTGCCAGCAGTTTTAGTCCGGGGGCAGTCCTGTACTTC
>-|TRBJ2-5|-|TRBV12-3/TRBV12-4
CASSSEQETQYF
TGTGCCAGCAGTTCGGAACAAGAGACCCAGTACTTC
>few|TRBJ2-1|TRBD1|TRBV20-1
CSARGFGTGIDEQFF
TGCAGTGCTAGAGGGTTCGGGACAGGGATCGATGAGCAGTTCTTC
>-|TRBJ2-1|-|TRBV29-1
CSVEVGDTYNEQFF
TGCAGCGTTGAAGTGGGGGACACATACAATGAGCAGTTCTTC
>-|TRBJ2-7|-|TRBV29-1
CSVERGDGTYEQYF
TGCAGCGTTGAGAGAGGCGACGGTACCTACGAGCAGTACTTC
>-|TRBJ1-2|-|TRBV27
CASSLVGASEEGYTF
TGTGCCAGCAGTTTGGTGGGGGCCAGTGAGGAAGGCTACACCTTC
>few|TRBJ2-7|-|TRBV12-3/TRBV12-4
CASSFLLRGYEQYF
TGTGCCAGCAGTTTTCTGTTGCGAGGCTACGAGCAGTACTTC
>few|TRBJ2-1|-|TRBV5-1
CASSFGGINEQFF
TGCGCCAGCAGCTTTGGGGGGATCAATGAGCAGTTCTTC
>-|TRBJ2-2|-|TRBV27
CASSMGPTARGELFF
TGTGCCAGCAGTATGGGACCGACCGCCCGCGGGGAGCTGTTTTTT
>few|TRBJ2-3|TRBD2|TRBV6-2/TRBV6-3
CASSYISSGDFTDTQYF
TGTGCCAGCAGTTACATCTCTAGCGGAGACTTCACAGATACGCAGTATTTT
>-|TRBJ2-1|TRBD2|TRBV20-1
CSAPLGPLAGAEQFF
TGCAGTGCTCCTCTCGGCCCACTAGCGGGGGCTGAGCAGTTCTTC
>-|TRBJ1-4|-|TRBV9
CASSDRSDEKLFF
TGTGCCAGCAGCGATCGGTCGGATGAAAAACTGTTTTTT
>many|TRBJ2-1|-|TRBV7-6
CASSVPYNEQFF
TGTGCCAGCAGCGTGCCATATAATGAGCAGTTCTTC
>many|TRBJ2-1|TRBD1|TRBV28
CASSTPGQGYNEQFF
TGTGCCAGCAGTACTCCGGGACAGGGATACAATGAGCAGTTCTTC
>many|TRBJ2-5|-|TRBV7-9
CASSRPTGIETQYF
TGTGCCAGCAGCCGTCCTACGGGAATTGAGACCCAGTACTTC
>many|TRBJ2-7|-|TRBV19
CASSISGILAYEQYF
TGTGCCAGTAGTATATCAGGCATACTGGCCTACGAGCAGTACTTC
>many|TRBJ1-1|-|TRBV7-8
CASSPGDEGLGTEAFF
TGTGCCAGCAGCCCCGGGGACGAGGGCTTAGGCACTGAAGCTTTCTTT
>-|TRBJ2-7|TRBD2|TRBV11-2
CASSRQGAGGLYEQYF
TGTGCCAGCAGCCGTCAGGGAGCGGGGGGGCTATACGAGCAGTACTTC
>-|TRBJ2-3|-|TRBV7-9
CASSFSADTQYF
TGTGCCAGCAGCTTCTCAGCAGATACGCAGTATTTT
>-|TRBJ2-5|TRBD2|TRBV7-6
CASSNSGDQETQYF
TGTGCCAGCAGCAATAGCGGGGACCAAGAGACCCAGTACTTC
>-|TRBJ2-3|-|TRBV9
CASSAEQDTQYF
TGTGCCAGCAGCGCAGAGCAAGATACGCAGTATTTT
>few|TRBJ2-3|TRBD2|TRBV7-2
CAITTSGGADTQYF
TGTGCCATCACAACTAGCGGGGGGGCAGATACGCAGTATTTT
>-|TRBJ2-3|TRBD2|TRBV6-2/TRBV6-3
CASSNGGATDTQYF
TGTGCCAGCAGTAACGGGGGGGCGACAGATACGCAGTATTTT
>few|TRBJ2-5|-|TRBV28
CASLEREEETQYF
TGTGCCAGCCTGGAGAGAGAGGAAGAGACCCAGTACTTC
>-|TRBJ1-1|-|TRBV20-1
CSARTIKGIQNTEAFF
TGCAGTGCTAGAACCATTAAGGGGATCCAGAACACTGAAGCTTTCTTT
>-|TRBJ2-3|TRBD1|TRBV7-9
CASSPTGEDTQYF
TGTGCCAGCAGCCCTACAGGGGAAGATACGCAGTATTTT
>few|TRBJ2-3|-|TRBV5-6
CASSLGQDADTQYF
TGTGCCAGCAGCTTGGGTCAAGACGCAGATACGCAGTATTTT
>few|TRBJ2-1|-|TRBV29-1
CSVKYNEQFF
TGCAGCGTAAAATACAATGAGCAGTTCTTC
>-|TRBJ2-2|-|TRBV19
CASSTGTGRPTGELFF
TGTGCCAGTAGTACCGGCACAGGCCGTCCCACCGGGGAGCTGTTTTTT